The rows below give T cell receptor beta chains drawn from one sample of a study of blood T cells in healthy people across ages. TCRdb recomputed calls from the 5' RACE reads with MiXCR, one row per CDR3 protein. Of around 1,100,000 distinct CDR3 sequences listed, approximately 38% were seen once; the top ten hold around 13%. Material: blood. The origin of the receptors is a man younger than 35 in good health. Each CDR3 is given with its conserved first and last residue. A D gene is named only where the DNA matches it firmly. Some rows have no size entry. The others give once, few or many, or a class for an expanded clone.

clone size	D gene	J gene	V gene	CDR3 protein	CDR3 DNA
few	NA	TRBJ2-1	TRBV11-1	CASSHARAGAYNEQFF	TGTGCCAGCAGTCATGCGCGAGCCGGGGCCTACAATGAGCAGTTCTTC
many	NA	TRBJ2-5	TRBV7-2	CASSPVGTQETQYF	TGTGCCAGCAGCCCTGTAGGGACCCAAGAGACCCAGTACTTC
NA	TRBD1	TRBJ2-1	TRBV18	CASSGTVEYNEQFF	TGTGCCAGCTCCGGGACAGTGGAGTACAATGAGCAGTTCTTC
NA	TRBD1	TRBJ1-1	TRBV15	CATSRGRDRTLREAFF	TGTGCCACCAGCAGAGGAAGGGACAGGACTCTTCGTGAAGCTTTCTTT
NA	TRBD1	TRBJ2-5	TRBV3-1	CASNHRPGQQETQYF	TGTGCCAGCAACCACCGGCCGGGACAGCAAGAGACTCAGTACTTC
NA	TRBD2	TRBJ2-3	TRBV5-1	CASSLDISGVTDTQYF	TGCGCCAGCAGCTTGGACATTAGCGGGGTTACAGATACGCAGTATTTT
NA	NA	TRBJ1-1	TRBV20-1	CSAGEGWDGTEAFF	TGCAGTGCCGGAGAGGGGTGGGACGGCACTGAAGCTTTCTTT
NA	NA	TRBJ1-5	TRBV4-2	CASSQFLGESNQPQHF	TGTGCCAGCAGCCAATTTCTCGGGGAGAGCAATCAGCCCCAGCATTTT
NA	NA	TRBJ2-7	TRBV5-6	CASSFLSSSYEQYF	TGTGCCAGCAGCTTCTTGTCCAGCTCCTACGAGCAGTACTTC
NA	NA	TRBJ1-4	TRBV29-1	CSVGTGNEKLFF	TGCAGCGTTGGGACTGGAAATGAAAAACTGTTTTTT
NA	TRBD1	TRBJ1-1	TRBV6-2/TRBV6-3	CASSGRGQDEAFF	TGTGCCAGCAGTGGACGAGGACAGGACGAAGCTTTCTTT
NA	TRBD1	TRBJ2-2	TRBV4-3	CASSQGMIRGRDTGELFF	TGCGCCAGCAGCCAGGGGATGATCAGGGGGCGAGACACCGGGGAGCTGTTTTTT
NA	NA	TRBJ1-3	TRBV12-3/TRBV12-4	CASNLIYF	TGTGCCAGCAACCTTATATATTTT
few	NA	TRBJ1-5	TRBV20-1	CSARSGEPQHF	TGCAGTGCTAGGTCCGGAGAACCCCAGCATTTT
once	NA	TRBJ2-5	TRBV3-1	CASLAGKKETQYF	TGTGCCAGTTTAGCAGGCAAGAAAGAGACCCAGTACTTC
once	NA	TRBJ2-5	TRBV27	CASRRDVSQETQYF	TGTGCCAGCAGGCGGGATGTTTCCCAAGAGACCCAGTACTTC
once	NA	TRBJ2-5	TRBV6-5	CASTSGGNQETQYF	TGTGCCAGCACAAGCGGAGGGAACCAAGAGACCCAGTACTTC
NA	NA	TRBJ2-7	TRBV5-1	CASSPTLAVYNEQYF	TGCGCCAGCAGCCCCACCTTGGCCGTCTACAATGAGCAGTACTTC
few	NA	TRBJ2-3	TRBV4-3	CASSQEATSRRDTQYF	TGCGCCAGCAGCCAAGAAGCGACTAGTCGTAGAGATACGCAGTATTTT
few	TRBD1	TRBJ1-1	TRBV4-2	CASSPLTGASTEAFF	TGTGCCAGCAGCCCGCTGACAGGGGCAAGCACTGAAGCTTTCTTT
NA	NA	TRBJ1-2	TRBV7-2	CASSPAFGYTF	TGTGCCAGCAGCCCCGCATTTGGCTACACCTTC
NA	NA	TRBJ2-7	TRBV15	CATSREGLYNEQYF	TGTGCCACCAGCAGAGAGGGACTCTACAATGAGCAGTACTTC
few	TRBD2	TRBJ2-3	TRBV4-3	CASSQEIAGSTDTQYF	TGCGCCAGCAGCCAAGAGATAGCGGGGAGCACAGATACGCAGTATTTT
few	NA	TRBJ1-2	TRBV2	CASTWTGANYGYTF	TGTGCCAGCACCTGGACGGGTGCTAACTATGGCTACACCTTC
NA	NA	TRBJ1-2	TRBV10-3	CAISESAGGVIYGYTF	TGTGCCATCAGTGAGTCAGCGGGGGGCGTCATCTATGGCTACACCTTC
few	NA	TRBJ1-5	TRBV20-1	CSASDRRVSNQPQHF	TGCAGTGCTAGCGATAGGAGGGTTAGCAATCAGCCCCAGCATTTT
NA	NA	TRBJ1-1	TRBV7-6	CASSPLENTEAFF	TGTGCCAGCAGCCCGTTAGAGAACACTGAAGCTTTCTTT
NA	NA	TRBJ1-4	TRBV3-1	CASSQRGFREKLFF	TGTGCCAGCAGTCAGAGGGGGTTTCGAGAAAAACTGTTTTTT
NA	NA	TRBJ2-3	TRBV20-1	CSARSPGAGSTDTQYF	TGCAGTGCTAGATCCCCAGGGGCGGGTAGCACAGATACGCAGTATTTT
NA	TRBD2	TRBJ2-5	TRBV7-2	CASSLHNSGGAMETQYF	TGTGCCAGCAGCTTGCACAATAGCGGGGGGGCCATGGAGACCCAGTACTTC
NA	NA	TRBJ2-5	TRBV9	CAGSVDSETQYF	TGTGCCGGCAGCGTAGATTCGGAGACCCAGTACTTC
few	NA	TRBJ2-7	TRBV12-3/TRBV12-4	CASSLAQGDSYNEQYF	TGTGCCAGCAGTTTAGCGCAAGGGGACTCCTACAATGAGCAGTACTTC
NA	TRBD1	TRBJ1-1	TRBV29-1	CSTLGQDALREAFF	TGCAGCACTCTGGGACAGGATGCCCTGCGTGAAGCTTTCTTT
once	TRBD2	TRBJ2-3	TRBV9	CASSVGHGGSTDTQYF	TGTGCCAGCAGCGTAGGTCACGGGGGGAGCACAGATACGCAGTATTTT
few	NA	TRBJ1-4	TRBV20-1	CSAPGTEKLFF	TGCAGTGCGCCCGGGACAGAAAAACTGTTTTTT
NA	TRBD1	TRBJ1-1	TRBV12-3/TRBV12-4	CASGWTGMNTEAFF	TGTGCCAGCGGTTGGACAGGAATGAACACTGAAGCTTTCTTT
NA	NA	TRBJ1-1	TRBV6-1	CAGNPGTFRAFF	TGTGCCGGCAACCCAGGGACATTTAGGGCTTTCTTT
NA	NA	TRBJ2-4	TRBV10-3	CATVSGGIQYF	TGTGCCACCGTGAGTGGCGGCATTCAGTACTTC
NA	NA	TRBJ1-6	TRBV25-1	CASSDAAPSYNSPLHF	TGTGCCAGCAGTGACGCCGCCCCCTCCTATAATTCACCCCTCCACTTT
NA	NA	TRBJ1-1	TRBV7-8	CASSPLRRGRTEAFF	TGTGCCAGCAGCCCCCTTAGGAGGGGGAGGACTGAAGCTTTCTTT
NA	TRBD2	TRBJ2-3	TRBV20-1	CSARVRRLAGVTETQYF	TGCAGTGCTAGAGTTAGGCGACTAGCGGGGGTCACAGAGACGCAGTATTTT
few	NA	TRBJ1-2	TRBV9	CASRASTNYGYTF	TGTGCCAGCAGAGCTAGTACTAACTATGGCTACACCTTC
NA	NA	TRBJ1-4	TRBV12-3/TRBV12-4	CASSLRQDKLFF	TGTGCCAGCAGTTTGCGGCAGGATAAACTGTTTTTT
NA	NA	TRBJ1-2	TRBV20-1	CSVRGANDGYTF	TGCAGTGTGCGGGGGGCGAACGATGGCTACACCTTC
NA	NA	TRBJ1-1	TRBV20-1	CSARGGGSMNTEAFF	TGCAGTGCTAGAGGCGGGGGCAGCATGAACACTGAAGCTTTCTTT